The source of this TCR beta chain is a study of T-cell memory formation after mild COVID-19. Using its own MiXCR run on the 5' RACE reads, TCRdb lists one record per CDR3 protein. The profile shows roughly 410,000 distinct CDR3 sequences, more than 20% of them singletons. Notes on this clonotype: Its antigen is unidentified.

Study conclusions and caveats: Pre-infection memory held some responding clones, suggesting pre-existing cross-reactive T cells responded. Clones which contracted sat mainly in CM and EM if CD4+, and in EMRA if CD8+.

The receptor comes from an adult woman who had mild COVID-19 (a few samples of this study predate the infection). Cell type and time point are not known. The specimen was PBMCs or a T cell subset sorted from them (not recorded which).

CDR3 sequence: CASTENIGLREAFF. CDR3 bases: TGTGCCAGCACCGAAAATATCGGGCTAAGAGAAGCTTTCTTT. The rearrangement links TRBV12-3 or TRBV12-4 to TRBJ1-1; D gene ambiguous. V lost 7 bases to trimming and J lost 8 bases, with 20 bases between them. The CDR3 runs to 14 residues.